Below, one TCR beta chain is given with its context. Antigen specificity is unknown. The data belong to a study of cytomegalovirus exposure and HLA in healthy donors. CDR3 length equals 16 residues. Trimming removed 4 bases from V and 2 bases from J, with 15 bases in between. Germline V gene sequence: CDR1 SGHTA, CDR2 FQGNSA. This PCR relied on a set of 60 Vbeta primers and 13 Jbeta primers. The data were produced by immunoSEQ multiplex PCR, yet TCRdb's version contains in-frame clones alone and is incomplete. The data contain approximately 190,000 clones, roughly 13% of them singletons. Findings and limits, study-wide: The authors later found TCR association rates varying by HLA locus, with DRB1 most and HLA-C fewest.

The sample comprised PBMCs. V gene TRBV7-2 combines with J gene TRBJ1-3, with D perhaps matching TRBD1 (6 bases). This TCR was sampled from a man aged 50 to 60 in good health and CMV-seropositive. This CDR3 reads CASSYIRQVTGNTIYF. As DNA, the CDR3 is TGTGCCAGCAGCTACATAAGACAGGTGACTGGAAACACCATATATTTT.